The sequence of this T cell receptor (beta chain) was determined in a study of blood T cell repertoires in COVID-19. At the level of the study: Sample material is recorded as cDNA or gDNA derived from T cells, B-cell-depleted T cells, or PBMCs.

Sequencing used immunoSEQ multiplex PCR; TCRdb keeps in-frame clones, though not all of them. The repertoire includes more than 95,000 clones, about nine tenths of them detected once, and over 7% sits in the top ten. The CDR3 has 17 amino acids. In germline, CDR1 is SGHAT, CDR2 FQNNGV. Germline trimming cut 6 bases from V and 3 bases from J; bases unmatched to any gene: 6. The sequencing input was peripheral blood. This clonotype was sampled from a human donor in a cohort sampled during active COVID-19. The V gene is TRBV11-2, the J gene TRBJ2-3; TRBD2 matches at 16 bases. The CDR3 DNA sequence: TGTGCCAGCAGGTTATGGGGACTAGCGGGAGGGACAGATACGCAGTATTTT. Residues: CASRLWGLAGGTDTQYF. The full variable domain, with the rest looked up from reference TRBV11-2 and TRBJ2-3, is EAGVAQSPRYKIIEKRQSVAFWCNPISGHATLYWYQQILGQGPKLLIQFQNNGVVDDSQLPKDRFSAERLKGVDSTLKIQPAKLEDSAVYLCASRLWGLAGGTDTQYFGPGTRLTVL.